This entry lists 6 T cell receptor beta chains sequenced from one sample in a study of post-analysis software for immune sequencing data. The study, taken as a whole, reports: Patients used about five TRBV segments, including TRBV5-6, TRBV5-1 and TRBV20-1, more often than controls.

The antigens for these receptors are not known. Unique molecular identifiers were carried by the TCR beta cDNA libraries. TCRdb re-called the PCR reads through MiXCR, storing one row per CDR3 protein. Of under 650,000 distinct CDR3 sequences listed, 44% are singletons. The specimen sequenced was blood. The receptors originated from a girl aged 10-17 years with multiple sclerosis.

There are a few counts of this clonotype. V is TRBV29-1 and J is TRBJ2-7; possibly TRBD1 for D (6 bases). V lost 4 bases, J lost 3 bases, and 7 bases lay in between. CDR1 is SQVTM and CDR2 is ANQGSEA in the germline V gene. CDR3 size: 11 residues. CDR3 region: CSVAQGYEQYF. As DNA, the CDR3 is TGCAGCGTTGCACAGGGCTACGAGCAGTACTTC.

The chain carries TRBV12-3 or TRBV12-4 and TRBJ2-5, with D perhaps being TRBD1 or TRBD2 (5 bases each). The CDR3 has 15 residues. The V gene lost 1 base and the J gene lost 11 bases, with 20 bases spanning the gap. In nucleotides, the CDR3 is TGTGCCAGCAGTTTAGGGTCGGGCGGAAGGGGAGAGCAGTACTTC. Encoded protein: CASSLGSGGRGEQYF.

This clonotype has a handful of counts. This rearrangement joins TRBV6-5 to TRBJ2-7, with 10 bases matching TRBD2. This CDR3 region has 15 residues. V shed 8 bases and J 1 base; nucleotides not matched to a gene: 8. Germline CDR1 and CDR2: MNHEY and SVGAGI. The chain's CDR3 is CASHTRTSGSYEQYF. The CDR3 DNA reads TGTGCCAGCCACACCCGGACTAGCGGATCCTACGAGCAGTACTTC.

Remarks on this clonotype: Sequence at one end of the junction differs from germline and may be a read error. The genes are TRBV10-3 and TRBJ2-7, with unresolved D. This CDR3 region has 15 residues. Germline V gene sequence: CDR1 ENHRY, CDR2 SYGVKD. CDR3 DNA sequence: TGTGCCATCACCGGTGCCGGCGCTTCCTCCAACGAGCAGTACTTC. Protein: CAITGAGASSNEQYF.

The chain has TRBV12-3 or TRBV12-4 and TRBJ1-1; 8 bases are shared with TRBD1. The CDR3 consists of 15 residues. Germline trimming cut 2 bases from V and 1 base from J; bases unmatched to any gene: 3. Here the CDR3 DNA reads TGTGCCAGCAGTTTACAGGGGGCCTCGAACACTGAAGCTTTCTTT. Protein sequence: CASSLQGASNTEAFF.

This clonotype was seen a single time. The chain uses TRBV29-1 and TRBJ2-2; D is uncertain. The germline V gene encodes CDR1 SQVTM and CDR2 ANQGSEA. Trimming removed 4 bases from V and 4 bases from J, with 7 bases in between. The CDR3 sequence is 12 residues long. The CDR3 sequence: CSVVTPTGELFF. The CDR3 region has the DNA TGCAGCGTTGTGACGCCCACCGGGGAGCTGTTTTTT.